This T cell receptor (beta chain) was captured in a study of CD8 T cells in ankylosing spondylitis. Libraries for TCR beta were made by quantitative 5'-RACE with molecular barcodes. TCRdb fed the 5' RACE reads into MiXCR, producing one record per CDR3 protein. Of around 320,000 distinct CDR3 sequences listed, around 20% are singletons. The sequenced sample consisted of blood, either unsorted or a sorted T cell fraction (not recorded which). This TCR was sampled from a female donor with ankylosing spondylitis or in good health (not recorded which).

Written as DNA, the CDR3 is TGTGCCACCAGTGATTCACTAGCGGGAGGAAAGTCCGAGCAGTACTTC. This sequence encodes CATSDSLAGGKSEQYF. This chain uses TRBV24-1 with TRBJ2-7; 12 bases line up with TRBD2. The germline gives CDR1 KGHDR, CDR2 SFDVKD. This CDR3 is built from 16 residues. The ends lost 2 bases at V and 6 bases at J; junction bases unmatched: 7.